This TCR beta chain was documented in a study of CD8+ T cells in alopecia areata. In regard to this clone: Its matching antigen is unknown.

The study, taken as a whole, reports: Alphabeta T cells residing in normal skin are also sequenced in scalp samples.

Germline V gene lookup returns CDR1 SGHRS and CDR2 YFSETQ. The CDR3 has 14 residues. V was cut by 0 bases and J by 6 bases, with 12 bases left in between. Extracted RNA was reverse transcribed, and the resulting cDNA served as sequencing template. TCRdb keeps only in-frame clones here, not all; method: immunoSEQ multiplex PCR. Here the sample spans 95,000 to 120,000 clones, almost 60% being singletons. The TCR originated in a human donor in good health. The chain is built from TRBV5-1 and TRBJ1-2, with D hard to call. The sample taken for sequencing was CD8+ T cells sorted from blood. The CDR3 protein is CASSLVFGGDGYTF. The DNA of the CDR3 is TGCGCCAGCAGCTTGGTTTTTGGCGGGGATGGCTACACCTTC. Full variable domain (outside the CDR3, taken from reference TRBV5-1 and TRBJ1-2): KAGVTQTPRYLIKTRGQQVTLSCSPISGHRSVSWYQQTPGQGLQFLFEYFSETQRNKGNFPGRFSGRQFSNSRSEMNVSTLELGDSALYLCASSLVFGGDGYTFGSGTRLTVV.